These 20 T cell receptor beta chains came from one sample sequenced in a study of shared clonotypes between healthy human individuals. The repertoire was sequenced with immunoSEQ multiplex PCR; TCRdb's copy has only in-frame clones and lacks some. The profile shows some 900,000 clones, approximately 80% of them singletons. The sample comprised memory CD4+ T cells sorted from blood. Subset defined: CD45RA-negative fraction. These receptors were obtained from a man between 18 and 29 years old in good health.

The sample holds one count of this clone. This sequence joins TRBV19 and TRBJ1-5, with D unresolved. Germline V CDR1 and CDR2: LNHDA, SQIVND (reference sequence). With 5 bases removed from V and 0 bases from J, the gap between germline ends came to 11 bases. The CDR3 has 15 residues. The DNA of the CDR3 is TGTGCCAGTAGTGCTCACGTGCTTAGCAATCAGCCCCAGCATTTT. As protein: CASSAHVLSNQPQHF.

This clone was counted only a few times. The chain couples TRBV2 to TRBJ1-4, with D possibly matching TRBD1 (6 bases). This CDR3 has 15 amino acids. Germline V gene sequence: CDR1 SNHLY, CDR2 FYNNEI. Trimming cost V 0 bases and J 8 bases, with 13 bases left between them. The CDR3 spells CASSEATGGREKLFF. The CDR3 nucleotides read TGTGCCAGCAGTGAAGCAACCGGGGGCAGAGAAAAACTGTTTTTT.

The gene calls are TRBV11-2 and TRBJ1-1, with D unresolved. Trimming took 6 bases from V and 6 from J, leaving 20 bases between them. This CDR3 region has 15 residues. The germline gives CDR1 SGHAT, CDR2 FQNNGV. CDR3 region: CASSQEARARAEAFF. CDR3 nucleotides: TGTGCCAGCAGTCAGGAGGCAAGGGCTAGGGCTGAAGCTTTCTTT.

The chain uses TRBV7-6 and TRBJ2-1; the match to TRBD1 covers 8 bases. V lost 5 bases, J lost 4 bases, and 7 bases stayed unmatched. This CDR3 has 15 residues. Germline lookup yields CDR1 SGHVS and CDR2 FNYEAQ. As DNA, the CDR3 is TGTGCCAGCAGCCGTCTCCGGGACAGGTACAATGAGCAGTTCTTC. Translation: CASSRLRDRYNEQFF. Full variable domain (outside the CDR3, taken from reference TRBV7-6 and TRBJ2-1): GAGVSQSPRYKVTKRGQDVALRCDPISGHVSLYWYRQALGQGPEFLTYFNYEAQQDKSGLPNDRFSAERPEGSISTLTIQRTEQRDSAMYRCASSRLRDRYNEQFFGPGTRLTVL.

Of note for this clone: The sample has other DNA sequences that encode this CDR3 too. This chain links TRBV15 with TRBJ2-7, with D hard to call. There are 12 residues in the CDR3. V lost 0 bases to trimming and J lost 3 bases, with 3 bases between them. CDR1 LNHNV and CDR2 YYDKDF come from the germline V gene (reference sequence). The CDR3 here is CATSRDYYEQYF. For the CDR3, the DNA is TGTGCCACCAGCAGAGATTACTACGAGCAGTACTTC. Drawing the rest from reference TRBV15 and TRBJ2-7, the complete variable domain is DAMVIQNPRYQVTQFGKPVTLSCSQTLNHNVMYWYQQKSSQAPKLLFHYYDKDFNNEADTPDNFQSRRPNTSFCFLDIRSPGLGDTAMYLCATSRDYYEQYFGPGTRLTVT.

The chain recombines TRBV28 with TRBJ2-6; possibly TRBD2 for D (6 bases). This CDR3 is 18 amino acids long. The ends were cut back, 2 bases at V and 0 bases at J, with 14 bases in the middle. The germline gives CDR1 MDHEN, CDR2 SYDVKM. The CDR3 here is CASSLGGQVFSGANVLTF. CDR3 bases: TGTGCCAGCAGTTTAGGAGGGCAGGTTTTCTCTGGGGCCAACGTCCTGACTTTC.

The chain carries TRBV27 and TRBJ1-6; D unclear. CDR1 is MNHEY and CDR2 is SMNVEV in the germline V gene (reference sequence). The V end was cut by 8 bases, the J end by 4 bases, with 18 bases between. The CDR3 has 16 amino acids. This CDR3 reads CASGRTLGPYNSPLHF. As DNA, the CDR3 is TGTGCCAGCGGCCGAACCCTAGGCCCGTATAATTCACCCCTCCACTTT.

The genes are TRBV7-6 and TRBJ2-5, with a tentative D call TRBD1 (6 bases). The CDR3 sequence is 15 residues long. Germline V gene lookup returns CDR1 SGHVS and CDR2 FNYEAQ. Trimming cost V 1 base and J 1 base, with 10 bases left between them. The CDR3 region is CASSLGGLSQETQYF. The CDR3 nucleotides read TGTGCCAGCAGCTTAGGGGGGCTCAGCCAAGAGACCCAGTACTTC.

This chain joins TRBV7-3 and TRBJ2-1; 8 bases are a match to TRBD2. There are 14 residues in the CDR3. The J segment lost 7 bases and the V segment lost 8 bases, leaving 10 bases of the junction unmatched. In germline, CDR1 is SGHTA, CDR2 FQGTGA. The CDR3 region is CASSIAGSWNEQFF. In nucleotides, the CDR3 is TGTGCCAGCTCGATAGCGGGGTCCTGGAATGAGCAGTTCTTC.

The rearrangement joins TRBV5-1 to TRBJ2-2; D not certain. Trimming left V 0 bases short and J 4 bases short, with 13 bases between. This CDR3 spans 16 amino acids. Germline V gene sequence: CDR1 SGHRS, CDR2 YFSETQ. The DNA for the CDR3 is TGCGCCAGCAGCTTGGCAGGCGCAGGTTCCACCGGGGAGCTGTTTTTT. This codes for CASSLAGAGSTGELFF.

The V gene is TRBV11-2, the J gene TRBJ2-2; no firm D call. Germline CDR1 reads SGHAT; CDR2 reads FQNNGV. The CDR3 has 16 residues. The germline V and J ends were trimmed by 1 base and 0 bases, with 9 bases remaining between them. DNA of the CDR3: TGTGCCAGCAGCTTAGGCGGCCGCGCGAACACCGGGGAGCTGTTTTTT. Translated, it gives CASSLGGRANTGELFF. The variable domain in full, with the rest retrieved from reference TRBV11-2 and TRBJ2-2, is EAGVAQSPRYKIIEKRQSVAFWCNPISGHATLYWYQQILGQGPKLLIQFQNNGVVDDSQLPKDRFSAERLKGVDSTLKIQPAKLEDSAVYLCASSLGGRANTGELFFGEGSRLTVL.

V gene TRBV6-1 combines with J gene TRBJ1-4, with 7 bases aligning to TRBD1. V was pared by 8 bases and J by 16 bases, with 7 bases of the junction left unmatched. Germline lookup yields CDR1 MNHNS and CDR2 SASEGT. CDR3 length equals 10 residues. DNA for the CDR3: TGTGCCAGCCTCGGGGGACAGTGGTTTTTT. It is translated as CASLGGQWFF.

The V call is TRBV10-3, the J call TRBJ2-1; D not certain. This CDR3 has 12 amino acids. With 0 bases removed from V and 6 bases from J, the gap between germline ends came to 3 bases. Germline V gene lookup returns CDR1 ENHRY and CDR2 SYGVKD. The CDR3, as DNA: TGTGCCATCAGTGAGTCGATCAATGAGCAGTTCTTC. Translating it yields CAISESINEQFF.

This clone was observed a few times. This chain uses TRBV7-8 with TRBJ1-6; no clear D gene. The CDR3 runs 15 residues. V was cut by 3 bases and J by 3 bases, with 9 bases left in between. Germline-derived CDR1 and CDR2 are SGHVS and FQNEAQ. The CDR3 here is CASSFGENYNSPLHF. CDR3 bases: TGTGCCAGCAGCTTTGGGGAAAACTATAATTCACCCCTCCACTTT.

This clone was recorded only once. The V gene is TRBV6-6, the J gene TRBJ2-3; D remains ambiguous. This CDR3 has 12 amino acids. Deletions cut 6 bases from V and 6 bases from J, with 10 bases between. The germline V gene encodes CDR1 MNHNY and CDR2 SVGAGI (reference sequence). The CDR3 nucleotides are TGTGCCAGCAGAAACGATAGGGATACGCAGTATTTT. Protein: CASRNDRDTQYF.

The J gene is TRBJ2-3, the V gene TRBV4-2, with 12 bases identical to TRBD2. The CDR3 has 16 amino acids. Germline CDR1 is LGHNA and CDR2 is YNFKEQ. With 5 bases clipped from V and 1 base from J, the junction kept 4 bases outside the gene matches. This chain's CDR3 is CASSTRTSGGTDTQYF. The CDR3 DNA sequence: TGTGCCAGCAGCACCCGGACTAGCGGGGGCACAGATACGCAGTATTTT.

This clone was observed once. The chain is built from TRBV5-4 and TRBJ1-2, with D possibly being TRBD1 (5 bases). The ends were cut back, 4 bases at V and 5 bases at J, with 12 bases in the middle. This CDR3 is built from 13 residues. Germline-derived CDR1 and CDR2 are SGHNT and YYREEE (reference sequence). The CDR3 here is CASSLPGLYGYTF. CDR3 bases: TGTGCCAGCAGCCTCCCGGGACTTTATGGCTACACCTTC. The full variable domain, rest sourced from reference TRBV5-4 and TRBJ1-2, is ETGVTQSPTHLIKTRGQQVTLRCSSQSGHNTVSWYQQALGQGPQFIFQYYREEENGRGNFPPRFSGLQFPNYSSELNVNALELDDSALYLCASSLPGLYGYTFGSGTRLTVV.

This clone was seen once. The rearrangement links TRBV7-2 to TRBJ2-1; 11 nucleotides match TRBD1. The V segment lost 3 bases and the J segment 8 bases; nucleotides outside the gene matches: 3. The V gene's germline CDR1 is SGHTA and CDR2 FQGNSA. This CDR3 has 14 amino acids. The CDR3 sequence is CASSFRDRGDEQFF. DNA for the CDR3: TGTGCCAGCAGCTTCCGGGACAGGGGGGATGAGCAGTTCTTC.

The rearrangement links TRBV6-1 to TRBJ1-1; no definite D call. The CDR3 is 14 residues long. Per the germline V gene, CDR1 is MNHNS and CDR2 is SASEGT. V dropped 8 bases and J dropped 0 bases, with 13 bases sitting between them. DNA for the CDR3: TGTGCCAGCGCAGGACCGGAGATGAACACTGAAGCTTTCTTT. This gives the protein CASAGPEMNTEAFF.

The chain couples TRBV10-2 to TRBJ1-5; D is unresolved. Trimming stripped 3 bases from V and 5 bases from J, with 14 bases between. CDR3 length: 15 amino acids. Germline CDR1 is WSHSY and CDR2 is SAAADI. The CDR3 sequence: CASSDPRLDDQPQHF. CDR3 DNA sequence: TGCGCCAGCAGTGACCCCCGACTGGATGATCAGCCCCAGCATTTT.